One sample yielded the 30 T cell receptor beta chains listed below, sequenced in a study of T cell responses to AZD1222 COVID-19 vaccine. TCRdb's table, derived via immunoSEQ multiplex PCR, lists solely in-frame clones and lacks some. Of 150,000 to 180,000 clones in the sample, less than 95% are singletons; the top ten hold around 1.9%. The sequences come from peripheral blood, collected on day 0 of AZD1222 vaccination. These receptors were collected from an adult in good health.

The V and J genes are TRBV7-2 and TRBJ1-1, with 8 bases matching TRBD1. The CDR3 consists of 15 residues. Germline assignment: CDR1 SGHTA and CDR2 FQGNSA. V lost 4 bases, J lost 0 bases, and 4 bases stayed unmatched. The CDR3 nucleotides read TGTGCCAGCAGCTCAGGACAGGGAATGAACACTGAAGCTTTCTTT. The encoded protein is CASSSGQGMNTEAFF.

In DNA, the CDR3 is TGTGCCAGTAGTGTCAGCCTGAATGAAAAACTGTTTTTT. This translates into CASSVSLNEKLFF. This chain connects TRBV19 to TRBJ1-4; D gene uncertain. The V gene's germline CDR1 is LNHDA and CDR2 SQIVND (reference sequence). This CDR3 is 13 amino acids long. Trimming took off 5 bases at V and 5 bases at J, with 9 bases between the two ends. Combining the CDR3 with reference TRBV19 and TRBJ1-4 gives the whole variable domain DGGITQSPKYLFRKEGQNVTLSCEQNLNHDAMYWYRQDPGQGLRLIYYSQIVNDFQKGDIAEGYSVSREKKESFPLTVTSAQKNPTAFYLCASSVSLNEKLFFGSGTQLSVL.

The chain combines TRBV25-1 with TRBJ1-4; a possible D gene is TRBD1 (5 bases). The germline V gene encodes CDR1 MGHDK and CDR2 SYGVNS. This CDR3 is built from 16 residues. Trimming cost V 0 bases and J 7 bases, with 15 bases left between them. The DNA of the CDR3 is TGTGCCAGCAGTGAATATTCAGGGCGGACTCGTGAAAAACTGTTTTTT. Amino acid sequence: CASSEYSGRTREKLFF.

This chain connects TRBV13 to TRBJ2-7, with D possibly matching TRBD1 (5 bases). Germline CDR1 PRHDT, CDR2 FYEKMQ (reference sequence). V was pared by 5 bases and J by 2 bases, with 13 bases between. This CDR3 region has 14 residues. CDR3: CASSPGIKTYEQYF. CDR3 DNA: TGTGCCAGCAGCCCAGGGATCAAAACCTACGAGCAGTACTTC. The whole variable domain, filled in from reference TRBV13 and TRBJ2-7, reads AAGVIQSPRHLIKEKRETATLKCYPIPRHDTVYWYQQGPGQDPQFLISFYEKMQSDKGSIPDRFSAQQFSDYHSELNMSSLELGDSALYFCASSPGIKTYEQYFGPGTRLTVT.

The chain uses TRBV28 and TRBJ1-5; D remains ambiguous. The germline V gene has CDR1 MDHEN and CDR2 SYDVKM. Trimming removed 2 bases at V and 3 bases at J, with 11 bases between. The length of the CDR3 is 15 residues. The CDR3 DNA is TGTGCCAGCAGTTTAGATAGGAAGAACAATCAGCCCCAGCATTTT. Protein product: CASSLDRKNNQPQHF.

A note on this clone: The junction and the germline gene differ at one end; a read error may be behind it. The J gene is TRBJ2-7, the V gene TRBV7-7; 10 nucleotides align to TRBD2. This CDR3 is 16 amino acids long. The germline CDR1 and CDR2 sequences are SSHAT and FNYEAQ (reference sequence). CDR3 protein: CASSPTASGSVYEQYF. CDR3 DNA sequence: TGTGCTAGCAGCCCAACAGCTAGCGGGAGCGTTTACGAGCAGTACTTC.

The rearrangement joins TRBV21-1 to TRBJ2-1; the table calls TRBD1, which could not be checked here. TRBV21-1 is reported as a pseudogene. The CDR3 has 19 amino acids. The DNA for the CDR3 is TGTGCCAGCAGCTCCCTCGTTTTAACCGACAGTTGCTCCTACAATGAGCAGTTCTTC. This gives the protein CASSSLVLTDSCSYNEQFF.

The J gene is TRBJ2-7, the V gene TRBV9, with D possibly being TRBD1 or TRBD2 (5 bases each). Germline CDR1 SGDLS, CDR2 YYNGEE. The CDR3 spans 15 residues. V was clipped by 4 bases and J by 1 base, with 15 bases between them. The DNA of the CDR3 is TGTGCCAGCAGCTTCGGGACCGCACCTTCCTACGAGCAGTACTTC. The encoded protein is CASSFGTAPSYEQYF.

This sequence joins TRBV28 and TRBJ2-7, with TRBD2 matching over 9 bases. The V gene end was trimmed by 2 bases and the J gene end by 6 bases; junction bases not matched to a gene: 11. Germline CDR1 and CDR2: MDHEN and SYDVKM. The CDR3 has 16 amino acids. The CDR3 spells CASSLAPLAGNLEQYF. The DNA of the CDR3 is TGTGCCAGCAGTTTAGCTCCCCTAGCGGGAAATCTCGAGCAGTACTTC.

The chain combines TRBV6-4 with TRBJ2-3, with D possibly matching TRBD1 (5 bases). Trimming cost V 0 bases and J 4 bases, with 8 bases left between them. CDR1 is MRHNA, CDR2 SNTAGT, per germline. The CDR3 loop spans 14 amino acids. CDR3 protein: CASSDSQGPDTQYF. The CDR3 DNA sequence: TGTGCCAGCAGTGACTCGCAGGGCCCAGATACGCAGTATTTT.

J is TRBJ2-1 and V is TRBV6-1, with 12 positions matching TRBD2. From germline, CDR1 is MNHNS and CDR2 SASEGT. J was trimmed by 2 bases and V by 4 bases; bases with no gene match: 3. The CDR3 length is 16 residues. The CDR3 here is CASSGTSGETYNEQFF. The CDR3, as DNA: TGTGCCAGCAGTGGGACTAGCGGGGAGACCTACAATGAGCAGTTCTTC.

The V call is TRBV19, the J call TRBJ1-4, with 8 bases identical to TRBD1. Germline values: CDR1 LNHDA, CDR2 SQIVND (reference sequence). The V and J ends lost 4 bases and 11 bases, in that order; junction bases with no gene match: 15. The CDR3 is 16 amino acids. For the CDR3, the DNA is TGTGCCAGTAGTACCGACAGTGGGACAGGATTTGTTAAACTGTTTTTT. Amino acid sequence: CASSTDSGTGFVKLFF.

The chain joins TRBV4-1 to TRBJ2-7; 8 bases are a match to TRBD2. The germline V gene has CDR1 MGHRA and CDR2 YSYEKL. V was clipped by 4 bases and J by 3 bases; unmatched bases: 5. CDR3 size: 14 residues. The CDR3 DNA is TGCGCCAGCAGCCCGGGACTAGAACTCTACGAGCAGTACTTC. Translated: CASSPGLELYEQYF.

CDR3 region: CATSDFTGAGQETQYF. The CDR3 DNA follows: TGTGCCACCAGTGATTTCACGGGGGCTGGGCAAGAGACCCAGTACTTC. V usage is TRBV24-1 and J usage is TRBJ2-5; TRBD1 or TRBD2 may be the D gene (6 bases each). The length of the CDR3 is 16 residues. V was shortened by 1 base and J by 2 bases, with 13 bases between the two germline ends. The germline CDR1 and CDR2 sequences are KGHDR and SFDVKD.

The V call is TRBV13, the J call TRBJ1-1; D may be TRBD1 (6 bases). The CDR3 loop spans 13 amino acids. V was clipped by 4 bases and J by 10 bases, with 16 bases between them. Germline values: CDR1 PRHDT, CDR2 FYEKMQ (reference sequence). The CDR3 spells CASSSTEGEGAFF. The CDR3 DNA sequence: TGTGCCAGCAGCTCCACGGAGGGGGAAGGAGCTTTCTTT.

The gene calls are TRBV15 and TRBJ2-7, with TRBD1 matching over 10 bases. Germline-derived CDR1 and CDR2 are LNHNV and YYDKDF (reference sequence). The CDR3 runs to 15 residues. J lost 3 bases, V lost 5 bases, and 7 bases had no gene match. The chain's CDR3 is CATSARDRGNYEQYF. CDR3 nucleotide sequence: TGTGCCACCAGCGCACGGGACAGGGGAAACTACGAGCAGTACTTC.

On this clone: One junction end disagrees with the germline gene, perhaps due to a read error. The chain has TRBV11-2 and TRBJ2-7, with D perhaps being TRBD1 or TRBD2 (5 bases each). The CDR3 loop spans 17 amino acids. CDR1 and CDR2 from the germline V gene are SGHAT and FQNNGV. The CDR3 sequence: CASSLEGWPGQSYEQYF. CDR3 DNA: TGTGCCAGCAGCCTAGAGGGTTGGCCAGGGCAGTCCTACGAGCAGTACTTC.

CDR3 nucleotide sequence: TGTGCCAGTAGCCAGTTATTCACAGGGACGAACACTGAAGCTTTCTTT. Residues: CASSQLFTGTNTEAFF. The J gene is TRBJ1-1, the V gene TRBV19; tentative D call: TRBD1 (6 bases). Deletions cut 6 bases from V and 1 base from J, with 18 bases between. The germline gives CDR1 LNHDA, CDR2 SQIVND (reference sequence). This CDR3 has 16 amino acids. Full variable domain (remainder filled in from reference TRBV19 and TRBJ1-1): DGGITQSPKYLFRKEGQNVTLSCEQNLNHDAMYWYRQDPGQGLRLIYYSQIVNDFQKGDIAEGYSVSREKKESFPLTVTSAQKNPTAFYLCASSQLFTGTNTEAFFGQGTRLTVV.

As concerns this clone: The same CDR3 arises from other DNA sequences in this sample as well. The chain couples TRBV27 to TRBJ1-2, with D perhaps matching TRBD1 (6 bases). V was pared by 6 bases and J by 2 bases, with 10 bases between. Per germline, CDR1 MNHEY and CDR2 SMNVEV (reference sequence). This CDR3 has 13 residues. The CDR3 sequence is CASSLQGNYGYTF. The DNA for the CDR3 is TGTGCCAGCAGCCTACAGGGAAACTATGGCTACACCTTC.

V usage is TRBV5-1 and J usage is TRBJ2-1, with 8 bases aligning to TRBD1. The V segment lost 2 bases and the J segment 5 bases; nucleotides outside the gene matches: 12. CDR3 length: 17 amino acids. Per germline, CDR1 SGHRS and CDR2 YFSETQ. The CDR3 coding sequence is TGCGCCAGCAGCTTCACTAAAACCGGGACAGGAGACAATGAGCAGTTCTTC. Amino acid sequence: CASSFTKTGTGDNEQFF.

This clone is a singleton in its sample. J is TRBJ2-7 and V is TRBV20-1, with D possibly matching TRBD1 (5 bases). The CDR3 is made up of 10 amino acids. Deletions cut 6 bases from V and 3 bases from J, with 6 bases between. Germline V lookup: CDR1 DFQATT, CDR2 SNEGSKA (reference sequence). The DNA of the CDR3 is TGCAGTGCCCAGGGCTACGAGCAGTACTTC. Translated, it gives CSAQGYEQYF.

The chain recombines TRBV28 with TRBJ1-2; D gene uncertain. In germline, CDR1 is MDHEN, CDR2 SYDVKM. The CDR3 consists of 15 residues. Trimming pared 5 bases from V and 6 bases from J, leaving 19 bases between. CDR3 nucleotide sequence: TGTGCCAGCAGTCCGCTCGGAGGGAAATTAGATGGCTACACCTTC. Translating it yields CASSPLGGKLDGYTF.

This clone was observed a single time. Other DNA sequences from this sample encode an identical CDR3 as well. The V gene is TRBV20-1, the J gene TRBJ2-1; D is ambiguous. CDR1 and CDR2 (germline): DFQATT, SNEGSKA (reference sequence). The germline V and J ends were trimmed by 3 bases and 7 bases, with 7 bases remaining between them. The CDR3 is 11 residues long. This CDR3 is CSASLVNEQFF. The CDR3 bases are TGCAGTGCTAGCTTAGTGAATGAGCAGTTCTTC.

The CDR3: CASSIDENTEAFF. CDR3 bases: TGTGCCAGTAGTATAGATGAGAACACTGAAGCTTTCTTT. The V call is TRBV19, the J call TRBJ1-1, with unresolved D. This CDR3 comprises 13 residues. The germline gives CDR1 LNHDA, CDR2 SQIVND (reference sequence). V lost 0 bases and J 1 base, leaving 3 bases between the germline ends.

The gene calls are TRBV28 and TRBJ2-2; D gene uncertain. The length of the CDR3 is 17 residues. V lost 6 bases and J 8 bases, leaving 25 bases between the germline ends. Germline V gene lookup returns CDR1 MDHEN and CDR2 SYDVKM. Here the CDR3 reads CASRPSGTSAVAGELFF. CDR3 nucleotides: TGTGCCAGCAGACCCTCCGGAACCTCGGCCGTGGCGGGGGAGCTGTTTTTT.

This clone was recorded a few times. The chain employs TRBV3-1 (or the pseudogene TRBV3-2) and TRBJ1-2; TRBD1 aligns across 12 bases. CDR1 is LGHDT, CDR2 YNNKEL, per germline (reference sequence). V lost 4 bases and J lost 3; bases outside the gene matches: 6. The CDR3 covers 16 residues. CDR3 coding DNA: TGTGCCAGCAGCCGCGGGACAGGGGGCTTCGACTATGGCTACACCTTC. Translating it yields CASSRGTGGFDYGYTF.

J is TRBJ2-3 and V is TRBV5-5; D is perhaps TRBD2 (5 bases). This CDR3 region has 13 residues. V was trimmed by 2 bases and J by 5 bases, leaving 9 bases between them. Germline-derived CDR1 and CDR2 are SGHKS and YYEKEE (reference sequence). CDR3 in amino acids: CASSFQAGDTQYF. The CDR3 bases are TGTGCCAGCAGCTTCCAGGCGGGAGATACGCAGTATTTT.

This sequence joins TRBV5-4 and TRBJ2-7; D not certain. The CDR3 spans 13 residues. V lost 4 bases and J lost 5, with 13 bases in between. The germline V gene encodes CDR1 SGHNT and CDR2 YYREEE (reference sequence). CDR3 protein: CASSQLSSHEQYF. For the CDR3, the DNA is TGTGCCAGCAGCCAACTTAGTAGCCACGAGCAGTACTTC.

This chain links TRBV10-3 with TRBJ1-5; tentative D call: TRBD1 (6 bases). The CDR3 length is 14 residues. Germline CDR1 is ENHRY and CDR2 is SYGVKD. The V end lost 6 bases, the J end lost 4 bases, and 13 bases lay between the germline ends. The CDR3 here is CAIRPDSPNQPQHF. The DNA of the CDR3 is TGTGCCATCAGACCGGACAGTCCGAATCAGCCCCAGCATTTT.

This chain uses TRBV15 with TRBJ2-7, with D possibly TRBD2 on 5 matching bases. The CDR3 has 18 amino acids. Germline V gene sequence: CDR1 LNHNV, CDR2 YYDKDF (reference sequence). The germline V and J ends were trimmed by 0 bases and 6 bases, with 24 bases remaining between them. CDR3 loop: CATSRDFLTVAGRGEQYF. Written as DNA, the CDR3 is TGTGCCACCAGCAGAGATTTTTTGACTGTGGCGGGCCGGGGCGAGCAGTACTTC.